A selection of T cell receptor beta chains follows, all from one sample in a study of patients and donors after allogeneic stem cell transplantation. Using its own MiXCR run on the RT-PCR reads, TCRdb lists one record per CDR3 protein. The table shows hundreds of thousands of distinct CDR3 sequences, with roughly 17% occurring only once. Sequenced sample: blood, either unsorted or a sorted T cell fraction (not recorded which). All receptors derive from a human donor who was either an allogeneic HSCT recipient or a stem cell or donor lymphocyte infusion donor (not recorded which). It is not recorded whose cells these are; they may come from a transplant donor. Both conserved end residues are part of each CDR3. The D gene is left open where the match is weak. Clone size appears in some rows only: once, few, many, or a class for an expanded clone.

>TRBJ1-2|many|-|TRBV20-1
CSASRGHGYTF
TGCAGTGCCTCGCGGGGGCATGGCTACACCTTC
>TRBJ1-2|-|-|TRBV9
CASSVTEYGYTF
TGCGCCAGCAGCGTGACAGAATATGGCTACACCTTC
>TRBJ1-3|-|-|TRBV12-3/TRBV12-4
CASSTGRRQDTIYF
TGTGCCAGCAGTACGGGTCGGCGGCAAGACACCATATATTTT
>TRBJ2-5|few|-|TRBV6-1
CASNPGNEETQYF
TGTGCCAGCAACCCGGGGAATGAAGAGACCCAGTACTTC
>TRBJ2-1|few|TRBD1|TRBV5-1
CASSLAGTGGHNEQFF
TGCGCCAGCAGCTTGGCCGGGACAGGGGGACACAATGAGCAGTTCTTC
>TRBJ1-5|few|TRBD1|TRBV20-1
CSATVWDRGFDQPQHF
TGCAGTGCTACCGTCTGGGACAGGGGGTTTGATCAGCCCCAGCATTTT
>TRBJ1-2|-|-|TRBV28
CASSFPDMGGGIF
TGTGCCAGCAGTTTCCCCGACATGGGGGGTGGAATCTTC
>TRBJ2-1|few|TRBD2|TRBV24-1
CATGSRSGGRYNEQFF
TGTGCCACCGGCAGCCGTAGCGGGGGGAGGTACAATGAGCAGTTCTTC
>TRBJ1-1|-|-|TRBV7-9
CASSLGGKDTEAFF
TGTGCCAGCAGCTTAGGGGGGAAAGACACTGAAGCTTTCTTT
>TRBJ1-1|few|-|TRBV5-1
CASSLDGREGTEAFF
TGCGCCAGCAGCTTGGACGGCAGGGAAGGCACTGAAGCTTTCTTT
>TRBJ1-6|few|-|TRBV6-5
CASSYTLLDSPLHF
TGTGCCAGCAGTTACACCCTACTAGATTCACCCCTCCACTTT
>TRBJ2-5|many|-|TRBV5-1
CASSLRTQETQYF
TGCGCCAGCAGCTTGCGGACTCAAGAGACCCAGTACTTC
>TRBJ2-4|-|-|TRBV12-3/TRBV12-4
CASSSQGGIAKNIQYF
TGTGCCAGCAGTTCCCAGGGGGGCATAGCCAAAAACATTCAGTACTTC
>TRBJ1-1|-|-|TRBV7-6
CASSLAHGVNTEAFF
TGTGCCAGCAGCTTAGCCCACGGAGTGAACACTGAAGCTTTCTTT
>TRBJ1-1|-|-|TRBV4-1
CASSLPSGTPNTEAFF
TGCGCCAGCAGCCTCCCCTCCGGGACCCCGAACACTGAAGCTTTCTTT
>TRBJ2-4|-|TRBD1|TRBV5-6
CASSIGQGARYF
TGTGCCAGCAGCATTGGACAGGGGGCTCGGTACTTC
>TRBJ2-1|few|-|TRBV29-1
CSAQSQGAYNEQFF
TGCAGCGCACAATCCCAGGGTGCGTACAATGAGCAGTTCTTC
>TRBJ2-5|many|-|TRBV29-1
CSVEDPGPGETQYF
TGCAGCGTTGAAGATCCAGGTCCCGGGGAGACCCAGTACTTC
>TRBJ2-2|many|-|TRBV5-1
CASSLAPPGELFF
TGCGCCAGCAGCTTGGCCCCGCCCGGGGAGCTGTTTTTT
>TRBJ2-7|-|-|TRBV5-1
CASSSSFWDTNSYEQYF
TGCGCCAGCAGCTCTTCGTTTTGGGACACCAACTCCTACGAGCAGTACTTC
>TRBJ2-2|-|TRBD1|TRBV4-2
CASSQVWDRGPTGELFF
TGTGCCAGCAGCCAAGTTTGGGACAGGGGCCCCACCGGGGAGCTGTTTTTT
>TRBJ1-5|few|-|TRBV19
CASSKREGSNQPQHF
TGTGCCAGTAGTAAAAGGGAGGGAAGCAATCAGCCCCAGCATTTT
>TRBJ2-1|few|-|TRBV12-3/TRBV12-4
CASLGWTDDNEQFF
TGTGCCAGCCTCGGTTGGACAGACGACAATGAGCAGTTCTTC
>TRBJ2-1|few|TRBD2|TRBV7-9
CASSPSGRAGVDEQFF
TGTGCCAGCAGCCCTAGCGGGAGGGCCGGAGTTGATGAGCAGTTCTTC
>TRBJ2-1|few|TRBD2|TRBV7-9
CASSDSGRGYNEQFF
TGTGCCAGCAGTGATAGCGGGAGAGGTTACAATGAGCAGTTCTTC
>TRBJ2-1|many|-|TRBV24-1
CATSVHDRHNEQFF
TGTGCCACCAGTGTTCACGACAGGCACAATGAGCAGTTCTTC
>TRBJ2-2|few|TRBD1|TRBV11-2
CASRSTGRGELFF
TGTGCCAGCAGGTCGACAGGGCGCGGGGAGCTGTTTTTT
>TRBJ2-1|-|-|TRBV2
CASSEAALLHQFF
TGTGCCAGCAGTGAAGCGGCTCTGCTACATCAGTTCTTC
>TRBJ2-2|-|-|TRBV10-3
CAISDQGLLNTGELFF
TGTGCCATCAGTGATCAGGGACTCCTGAACACCGGGGAGCTGTTTTTT
>TRBJ2-1|many|-|TRBV29-1
CSVAGSAVYNEQFF
TGCAGCGTTGCAGGGAGCGCGGTATACAATGAGCAGTTCTTC
>TRBJ2-1|few|-|TRBV24-1
CATSASRTKYNEQFF
TGTGCCACCAGTGCTAGCCGGACAAAGTACAATGAGCAGTTCTTC
>TRBJ1-1|-|TRBD1|TRBV5-5
CASTLTGGGPTEAFF
TGTGCCAGCACGCTGACAGGGGGCGGGCCCACTGAAGCTTTCTTT
>TRBJ2-2|-|-|TRBV28
CASTKGGVEVTGELFF
TGTGCCAGCACCAAAGGAGGGGTTGAGGTCACCGGGGAGCTGTTTTTT
>TRBJ1-2|many|TRBD1|TRBV18
CASSPGTDYGYTF
TGTGCCAGCAGCCCCGGGACAGACTATGGCTACACCTTC
>TRBJ1-2|-|-|TRBV12-3/TRBV12-4
CASSALMGSYGYTF
TGTGCCAGCAGCGCTCTTATGGGGAGCTATGGCTACACCTTC
>TRBJ2-1|-|TRBD2|TRBV24-1
CATSEPPGGRGWKQFF
TGTGCCACCAGTGAGCCCCCTGGCGGGAGGGGGTGGAAGCAGTTCTTC
>TRBJ2-7|few|-|TRBV4-2
CASGRDGGLGAAYEQYF
TGTGCCAGCGGCCGGGACGGAGGATTGGGGGCCGCCTACGAGCAGTACTTC
>TRBJ1-6|-|-|TRBV7-8
CASSSHRDPFTLHF
TGTGCCAGCAGCTCACACAGGGACCCGTTTACCCTCCACTTT
>TRBJ2-5|few|-|TRBV7-9
CASTPGELRQETQYF
TGTGCCAGCACCCCCGGGGAGCTGCGACAAGAGACCCAGTACTTC
>TRBJ1-3|-|-|TRBV10-3
CAISVGSGRGTIYF
TGTGCCATCAGTGTTGGCTCGGGCCGGGGCACCATATATTTT
>TRBJ1-6|-|-|TRBV25-1
CASRDGTNSPLHF
TGTGCCAGCAGGGATGGGACAAATTCACCCCTCCACTTT
>TRBJ2-5|-|-|TRBV29-1
CSVERGETQYF
TGCAGCGTTGAAAGGGGAGAGACCCAGTACTTC